What follows are 29 T cell receptor beta chains derived from one specimen sequenced in a study of identical twins. TCRdb ran MiXCR on the 5' RACE reads and lists one entry per CDR3 protein. The sample consists of 230,000 or so distinct CDR3 sequences, about 9% of them appearing once. A further study also used this sample, focusing on yellow fever vaccine responses in identical twins.

The sequencing sample was made of CD8+ T cells sorted from blood. The receptor set was obtained from a woman between 18 and 30 years old in good health.

The table lists this clonotype with a few counts. The chain uses TRBV20-1 and TRBJ2-1, with D possibly matching TRBD2 (6 bases). In germline, CDR1 is DFQATT, CDR2 SNEGSKA (reference sequence). The CDR3 loop spans 19 amino acids. V lost 1 base and J 8 bases, leaving 30 bases between the germline ends. CDR3 bases: TGCAGTGCTAGAGGGGACTTGGTTCTTAGTACCCCAAGACACGATGAGCAGTTCTTC. This sequence encodes CSARGDLVLSTPRHDEQFF.

This clonotype showed up many times. The chain joins TRBV12-3 or TRBV12-4 to TRBJ2-3, with D tentatively TRBD1 (6 bases). This CDR3 region has 13 residues. The V gene lost 6 bases and the J gene lost 1 base, with 8 bases spanning the gap. The DNA for the CDR3 is TGTGCCAGCAGCCGACAGGGCACAGATACGCAGTATTTT. It yields the protein CASSRQGTDTQYF.

The J gene is TRBJ2-1, the V gene TRBV12-3 or TRBV12-4; 7 bases map to TRBD1. The CDR3 spans 19 residues. After removal of 8 bases from V and 4 bases from J, the junction contained 23 bases not matched to a gene. CDR3 DNA sequence: TGTGCCAGCTGGCTGACGTTAATCGGAGACAGGGTGTGGTACAATGAGCAGTTCTTC. Its protein product is CASWLTLIGDRVWYNEQFF.

This clonotype was seen more than once but under ten times. This chain joins TRBV6-1 and TRBJ2-1; D not resolved. This CDR3 comprises 15 residues. The V gene's germline CDR1 is MNHNS and CDR2 SASEGT. The V and J ends lost 6 bases and 8 bases respectively, with 20 bases between them. CDR3 region: CASSQLPRGRDEQFF. CDR3 nucleotides: TGTGCCAGCAGCCAGCTCCCTCGAGGCCGCGATGAGCAGTTCTTC.

This clonotype appeared once. The genes are TRBV6-2 or TRBV6-3 and TRBJ2-7; either TRBD1 or TRBD2 may fit D (5 bases each). The ends were cut back, 7 bases at V and 2 bases at J, with 27 bases in the middle. The CDR3 sequence is 18 residues long. Germline-derived CDR1 and CDR2 are MNHEY and SVGEGT. The CDR3 protein is CASNKLRGRQLSTYEQYF. The CDR3 DNA reads TGTGCCAGCAACAAATTACGGGGACGTCAGTTAAGTACCTACGAGCAGTACTTC.

The CDR3 here is CASSFLGLAYEQYF. CDR3 nucleotide sequence: TGTGCCAGCAGTTTCCTTGGACTAGCCTACGAGCAGTACTTC. The chain links TRBV12-3 or TRBV12-4 to TRBJ2-7; 7 nucleotides line up with TRBD2. The CDR3 loop spans 14 amino acids. Trimming at V came to 3 bases and at J to 2 bases, leaving 4 bases not matched to a gene.

This clonotype was counted only a few times. CDR3: CASSHPGTGSYEQYF. The CDR3 DNA reads TGTGCCAGCAGCCATCCCGGGACTGGTTCCTACGAGCAGTACTTC. V usage is TRBV7-9 and J usage is TRBJ2-7, with a weak D call TRBD2 (6 bases). This CDR3 comprises 15 residues. From germline, CDR1 is SEHNR and CDR2 FQNEAQ (reference sequence). Trimming shortened V by 5 bases and J by 1 base, and 15 bases separated the two germline ends. Supplemented by reference TRBV7-9 and TRBJ2-7, the full variable domain reads DTGVSQNPRHKITKRGQNVTFRCDPISEHNRLYWYRQTLGQGPEFLTYFQNEAQLEKSRLLSDRFSAERPKGSFSTLEIQRTEQGDSAMYLCASSHPGTGSYEQYFGPGTRLTVT.

V and J are TRBV15 and TRBJ2-3, with D possibly matching TRBD1 (5 bases). Germline values: CDR1 LNHNV, CDR2 YYDKDF (reference sequence). Trimming removed 0 bases at V and 6 bases at J, with 7 bases between. The CDR3 has 13 residues. CDR3 DNA: TGTGCCACCAGCAGAGAAACAGGTGATACGCAGTATTTT. It specifies CATSRETGDTQYF.

This clonotype was seen repeatedly, ten times or more. This CDR3 reads CSAEASSYNEQFF. The CDR3 region has the DNA TGCAGCGCCGAAGCGAGCTCCTACAATGAGCAGTTCTTC. V gene TRBV29-1 combines with J gene TRBJ2-1; D is unclear. The V end lost 7 bases, the J end lost 0 bases, and 10 bases lay between the germline ends. Germline V gene sequence: CDR1 SQVTM, CDR2 ANQGSEA. The CDR3 runs to 13 residues.

This clonotype has at least ten counts. V usage is TRBV21-1 and J usage is TRBJ2-2; the table's D gene call, TRBD1, was not cross checked with the DNA. TRBV21-1 counts as a pseudogene. The CDR3 is 18 residues long. CDR3 coding DNA: TGTGCCAGCAGCGCACAAACGCCCGGGACAGACAACACCGGGGAGCTGTTTTTT. The encoded protein is CASSAQTPGTDNTGELFF.

The chain employs TRBV7-9 and TRBJ2-1; possible D gene TRBD1, 5 bases. Germline values: CDR1 SEHNR, CDR2 FQNEAQ (reference sequence). CDR3 length equals 16 residues. Trimming stripped 5 bases from V and 4 bases from J, with 18 bases between. The CDR3 here is CASSRTGSKGYNEQFF. In DNA form, the CDR3 reads TGTGCCAGCAGCCGCACCGGGTCCAAGGGGTACAATGAGCAGTTCTTC.

This clonotype was seen many times. V gene TRBV12-3 or TRBV12-4 combines with J gene TRBJ2-1, with TRBD1 matching 8 bases. The trim removed 7 bases at V and 6 bases at J, leaving 8 bases unmatched. The CDR3 is made up of 14 amino acids. CDR3 nucleotides: TGTGCCAGCAACCCAGGACAGGGTGGCAATGAGCAGTTCTTC. Its translation: CASNPGQGGNEQFF.

This chain connects TRBV11-2 to TRBJ2-1; D possibly corresponds to TRBD2 (6 bases). The CDR3 has 17 residues. Trimming removed 1 base at V and 3 bases at J, with 16 bases between. Per the germline V gene, CDR1 is SGHAT and CDR2 is FQNNGV. The CDR3 spells CASSLASPGANYNEQFF. In DNA, the CDR3 is TGTGCCAGCAGCTTAGCTTCACCGGGAGCGAACTACAATGAGCAGTTCTTC.

This clonotype was seen repeatedly, ten times or more. V usage is TRBV10-3 and J usage is TRBJ2-2, with TRBD1 matching over 7 bases. Germline V gives CDR1 ENHRY, CDR2 SYGVKD. The CDR3 contains 15 residues. V trimming: 4 bases; J trimming: 4 bases; junction bases outside the gene matches: 6. CDR3 in amino acids: CAISGDREPTGELFF. CDR3 nucleotide sequence: TGTGCCATCAGTGGAGACAGGGAACCCACCGGGGAGCTGTTTTTT.

V gene TRBV7-3 combines with J gene TRBJ2-1; 7 nucleotides match TRBD1. CDR1 is SGHTA and CDR2 is FQGTGA in the germline V gene. The V gene end was trimmed by 5 bases and the J gene end by 1 base; junction bases not matched to a gene: 14. The CDR3 has 18 residues. This CDR3 is CASSNHADRVESYNEQFF. The CDR3 bases are TGTGCCAGCAGCAACCACGCCGACAGGGTTGAGTCCTACAATGAGCAGTTCTTC.

This chain uses TRBV27 with TRBJ2-2; no clear D. This CDR3 spans 14 amino acids. Looked up from germline, CDR1 is MNHEY and CDR2 is SMNVEV (reference sequence). With 4 bases removed from V and 1 base from J, the gap between germline ends came to 7 bases. As DNA, the CDR3 is TGTGCCAGCAGTTCCACGTGGAACACCGGGGAGCTGTTTTTT. It encodes CASSSTWNTGELFF.

This clonotype has just a few counts. The rearrangement uses TRBV2 and TRBJ1-2; 7 bases map to TRBD1. CDR3 length equals 12 residues. The ends lost 7 bases at V and 6 bases at J; junction bases unmatched: 5. CDR1 and CDR2 (germline): SNHLY, FYNNEI. The CDR3 here is CASNRGENGYTF. CDR3 nucleotides: TGTGCCAGCAACAGGGGAGAGAATGGCTACACCTTC.

This clonotype was seen only a few times. This chain joins TRBV7-2 and TRBJ1-3; D is ambiguous. This CDR3 is 14 amino acids long. Trimming left V 1 base short and J 4 bases short, with 8 bases between. Germline V CDR1 and CDR2: SGHTA, FQGNSA. In nucleotides, the CDR3 is TGTGCCAGCAGCTTAGGTTTAGCGGGAAACACCATATATTTT. Translation: CASSLGLAGNTIYF.

At least ten counts were recorded for this clonotype. The genes are TRBV15 and TRBJ2-1; TRBD2 might be the D (7 bases). This CDR3 has 17 amino acids. Germline V gene sequence: CDR1 LNHNV, CDR2 YYDKDF (reference sequence). The V gene lost 0 bases and the J gene lost 6 bases, with 18 bases spanning the gap. The CDR3 sequence is CATSRDGGALIINEQFF. Written as DNA, the CDR3 is TGTGCCACCAGCAGAGATGGGGGGGCCCTAATTATCAATGAGCAGTTCTTC.

This clonotype was detected a few times. The chain uses TRBV3-1 and TRBJ2-7; no reliable D call. In germline, CDR1 is LGHDT, CDR2 YNNKEL (reference sequence). Trimming left V 0 bases short and J 6 bases short, with 3 bases between. The CDR3 runs 11 residues. The CDR3 spells CASSQDREQYF. CDR3 sequence (DNA): TGTGCCAGCAGCCAAGACCGCGAGCAGTACTTC.

This clonotype has a count of ten or more. This chain joins TRBV25-1 and TRBJ2-1; no clear D. Trimming took off 5 bases at V and 0 bases at J, with 8 bases between the two ends. The germline V gene encodes CDR1 MGHDK and CDR2 SYGVNS. The CDR3 spans 14 residues. DNA of the CDR3: TGTGCCAGCAGTACGCCCTACTCCTACAATGAGCAGTTCTTC. Its protein is CASSTPYSYNEQFF.

This clonotype showed up just a few times. V is TRBV7-9 and J is TRBJ2-1, with 7 nucleotides matching TRBD2. Germline V gives CDR1 SEHNR, CDR2 FQNEAQ (reference sequence). This CDR3 contains 17 residues. V was pared by 5 bases and J by 9 bases, with 19 bases of the junction left unmatched. CDR3 sequence (DNA): TGTGCCAGCAGCCCCCCCGGGGCTAGCGGAAGGACATCTGAGCAGTTCTTC. This gives the protein CASSPPGASGRTSEQFF.

V gene TRBV10-3 combines with J gene TRBJ2-3; D gene uncertain. The CDR3 consists of 13 residues. V lost 11 bases and J 5 bases, leaving 17 bases between the germline ends. Germline V gives CDR1 ENHRY, CDR2 SYGVKD. The CDR3 DNA sequence: TGTGCCGGGTCCCTGAGCCCTGGAGATACGCAGTATTTT. Its translation: CAGSLSPGDTQYF.

This clonotype was recorded at least ten times. The CDR3 DNA follows: TGTGCCAGCAGCTCGAAGACAGTAGCTAACTATGGCTACACCTTC. Translation: CASSSKTVANYGYTF. The chain combines TRBV7-2 with TRBJ1-2; D is perhaps TRBD1 (5 bases). The CDR3 contains 15 residues. V lost 4 bases and J lost 0, with 12 bases in between. Germline lookup yields CDR1 SGHTA and CDR2 FQGNSA. Based on the CDR3 plus reference TRBV7-2 and TRBJ1-2, the full variable domain is GAGVSQSPSNKVTEKGKDVELRCDPISGHTALYWYRQSLGQGLEFLIYFQGNSAPDKSGLPSDRFSAERTGGSVSTLTIQRTQQEDSAVYLCASSSKTVANYGYTFGSGTRLTVV.

There are many counts of this clonotype. The genes are TRBV29-1 and TRBJ1-3; D ambiguous. The CDR3 sequence is 13 residues long. V shed 4 bases and J shed 4 bases, with 11 bases lying between them. Per the germline V gene, CDR1 is SQVTM and CDR2 is ANQGSEA. The CDR3 region has the DNA TGCAGCGTTGTATTTGTTGGCGGAAACACCATATATTTT. Protein sequence: CSVVFVGGNTIYF.

The chain couples TRBV7-9 to TRBJ2-1; 10 nucleotides align to TRBD2. Germline V gene lookup returns CDR1 SEHNR and CDR2 FQNEAQ (reference sequence). V was pared by 4 bases and J by 4 bases, with 10 bases of the junction left unmatched. The CDR3 has 17 amino acids. The CDR3 bases are TGTGCCAGCAGCTCCCCTTTGTCGGGACTAGCGTACAATGAGCAGTTCTTC. This translates into CASSSPLSGLAYNEQFF.

This clonotype has ten or more counts. J is TRBJ2-5 and V is TRBV25-1; 8 bases align to TRBD2. Germline loops: CDR1 MGHDK, CDR2 SYGVNS. The CDR3 has 16 amino acids. V shed 3 bases and J 2 bases; nucleotides not matched to a gene: 8. The CDR3 reads CASSDFSGTTQETQYF. In nucleotides, the CDR3 is TGTGCCAGCAGTGATTTTAGCGGGACCACTCAAGAGACCCAGTACTTC.

J is TRBJ2-2 and V is TRBV20-1; possibly TRBD1 for D (6 bases). V dropped 3 bases and J dropped 2 bases, with 13 bases sitting between them. Per germline, CDR1 DFQATT and CDR2 SNEGSKA (reference sequence). The CDR3 length is 15 residues. The CDR3 reads CSARDIQGNTGELFF. In DNA, the CDR3 is TGCAGTGCTAGGGACATACAGGGAAACACCGGGGAGCTGTTTTTT.

This clonotype was seen more than once but under ten times. V is TRBV6-1 and J is TRBJ2-7; 8 bases are shared with TRBD1. The CDR3 is 14 residues long. Germline values: CDR1 MNHNS, CDR2 SASEGT. Germline trimming cut 6 bases from V and 3 bases from J; bases unmatched to any gene: 7. The CDR3 sequence is CASRGGQGFYEQYF. The CDR3 nucleotides are TGTGCCAGCAGGGGAGGACAGGGTTTCTACGAGCAGTACTTC.